Each of the 4 T cell receptor beta chains below was sequenced from the same sample in a study of shared clonotypes between healthy human individuals. Profiled with immunoSEQ multiplex PCR; TCRdb holds only in-frame clones, not every one. Of about 1.5 million clones detected, around 98% appear once; the ten largest clones hold roughly 0.42%. Material: naive CD4+ T cells sorted from blood. Subset of the sample: CD45RA+ positively selected. The receptors shown here come from a man aged 30-40 years in good health.

V and J are TRBV7-8 and TRBJ1-4; D is possibly TRBD1 (6 bases). Trimming took off 5 bases at V and 4 bases at J, with 14 bases between the two ends. CDR1 is SGHVS, CDR2 FQNEAQ, per germline. The CDR3 is 15 residues long. CDR3 nucleotide sequence: TGTGCCAGCAGCAAAAAACAGGGTAGTAATGAAAAACTGTTTTTT. It encodes CASSKKQGSNEKLFF.

As DNA, the CDR3 is TGTGCCAGCAGTCGACTAGCGGGAGAAGAGACCCAGTACTTC. It translates to CASSRLAGEETQYF. This chain connects TRBV6-5 to TRBJ2-5; 12 bases line up with TRBD2. Losses at the gene ends were 5 bases for V and 3 bases for J; bases not matched to a gene: 1. CDR3 length: 14 residues. Germline CDR1 reads MNHEY; CDR2 reads SVGAGI.

This chain uses TRBV30 with TRBJ2-1, with TRBD2 as a possible D gene (5 bases). The CDR3 covers 17 residues. V lost 3 bases and J 0 bases, leaving 18 bases between the germline ends. The germline gives CDR1 GTSNPN, CDR2 SVGIG (reference sequence). CDR3 sequence: CAWRGDIWSSSYNEQFF. CDR3 nucleotides: TGTGCCTGGAGGGGAGATATCTGGAGTAGCTCCTACAATGAGCAGTTCTTC.

The chain joins TRBV27 to TRBJ2-7; D not resolved. The germline V gene has CDR1 MNHEY and CDR2 SMNVEV (reference sequence). The CDR3 totals 13 residues. V was trimmed by 6 bases and J by 3 bases, leaving 12 bases between them. DNA of the CDR3: TGTGCCAGCAGCACCTGGCCCCACTACGAGCAGTACTTC. It codes for CASSTWPHYEQYF.